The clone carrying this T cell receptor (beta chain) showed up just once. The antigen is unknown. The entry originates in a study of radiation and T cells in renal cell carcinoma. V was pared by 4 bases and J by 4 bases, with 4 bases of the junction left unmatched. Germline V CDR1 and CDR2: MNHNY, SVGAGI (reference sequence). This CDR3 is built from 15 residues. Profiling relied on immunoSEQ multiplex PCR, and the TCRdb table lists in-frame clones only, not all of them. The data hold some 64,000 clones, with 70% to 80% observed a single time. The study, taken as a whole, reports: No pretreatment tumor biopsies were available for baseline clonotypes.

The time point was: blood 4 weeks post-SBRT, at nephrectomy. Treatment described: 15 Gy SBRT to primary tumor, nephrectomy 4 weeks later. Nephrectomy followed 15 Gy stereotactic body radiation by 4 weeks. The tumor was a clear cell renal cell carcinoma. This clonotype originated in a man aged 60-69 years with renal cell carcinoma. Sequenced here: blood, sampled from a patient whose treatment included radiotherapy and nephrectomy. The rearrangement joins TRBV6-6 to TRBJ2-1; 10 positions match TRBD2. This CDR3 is CASSFLAGGYNEQFF. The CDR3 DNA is TGTGCCAGCAGTTTCTTAGCGGGGGGATACAATGAGCAGTTCTTC.